The clone carrying this T cell receptor beta chain was counted at least ten times. Its antigen remains unidentified. The CDR3 is 14 amino acids. The germline gives CDR1 SGHRS, CDR2 YFSETQ. Losses at the gene ends were 4 bases for V and 0 bases for J; bases not matched to a gene: 3. The sample is drawn from a study of T-cell reconstitution after alpha-beta-depleted transplantation in children. Overall study results and limits: Surviving thymic progenitors and recipient T cells were the source of high TCRbeta diversity at day 60 in some patients. After transplant, at about two months, alpha-beta T cells were reportedly derived from several hundred expanded graft clones. The main origin of T-cell counts and diversity one year after transplant was newly produced T cells.

Molecular barcoding with unique molecular identifiers was used for the TCRbeta library. Using its own MiXCR run on the PCR reads, TCRdb lists one record per CDR3 protein. The table includes 450,000 to 700,000 distinct CDR3 sequences, 25% to 30% detected once. The sample in question was PBMCs, obtained before TCRalphabeta/CD19-depleted stem cell transplant. The TCR was taken from a boy under three years old with Wiskott-Aldrich syndrome, due to receive a stem cell transplant. The chain employs TRBV5-1 and TRBJ1-2, with TRBD1 matching over 7 bases. This CDR3 reads CASSQGTANYGYTF. CDR3 nucleotide sequence: TGCGCCAGCAGCCAAGGGACAGCTAACTATGGCTACACCTTC. The full variable domain, rest sourced from reference TRBV5-1 and TRBJ1-2, is KAGVTQTPRYLIKTRGQQVTLSCSPISGHRSVSWYQQTPGQGLQFLFEYFSETQRNKGNFPGRFSGRQFSNSRSEMNVSTLELGDSALYLCASSQGTANYGYTFGSGTRLTVV.